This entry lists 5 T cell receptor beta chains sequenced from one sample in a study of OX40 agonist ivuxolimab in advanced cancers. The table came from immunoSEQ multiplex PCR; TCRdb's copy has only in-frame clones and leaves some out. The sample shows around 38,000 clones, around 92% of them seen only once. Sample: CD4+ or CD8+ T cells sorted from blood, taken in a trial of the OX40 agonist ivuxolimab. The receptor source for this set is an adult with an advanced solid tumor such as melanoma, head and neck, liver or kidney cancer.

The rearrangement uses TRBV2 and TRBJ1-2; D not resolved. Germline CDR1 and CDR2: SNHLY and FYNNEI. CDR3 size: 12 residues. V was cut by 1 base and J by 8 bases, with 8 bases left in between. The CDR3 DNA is TGTGCCAGCAGTGAAGAAGGGTTCGGCTACACCTTC. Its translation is CASSEEGFGYTF.

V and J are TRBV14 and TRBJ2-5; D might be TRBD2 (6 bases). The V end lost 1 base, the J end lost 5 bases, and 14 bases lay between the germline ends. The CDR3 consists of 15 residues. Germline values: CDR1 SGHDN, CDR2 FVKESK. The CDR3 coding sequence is TGTGCCAGCAGCCAAGGGGTGCGGGGACGCGAGACCCAGTACTTC. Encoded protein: CASSQGVRGRETQYF.

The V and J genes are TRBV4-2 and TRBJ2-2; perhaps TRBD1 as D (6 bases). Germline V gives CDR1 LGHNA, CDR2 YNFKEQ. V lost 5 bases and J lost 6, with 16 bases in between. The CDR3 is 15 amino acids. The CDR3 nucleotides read TGTGCCAGCAGCGCGCCTCAGGGGCTGGCCGGGGAGCTGTTTTTT. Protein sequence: CASSAPQGLAGELFF.

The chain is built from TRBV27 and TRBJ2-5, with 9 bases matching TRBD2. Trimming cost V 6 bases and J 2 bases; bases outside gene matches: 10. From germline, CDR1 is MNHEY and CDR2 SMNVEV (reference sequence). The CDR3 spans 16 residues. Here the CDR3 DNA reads TGTGCCAGCAGGGCCCCGTTAGCGGGGGCACAAGAGACCCAGTACTTC. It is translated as CASRAPLAGAQETQYF.

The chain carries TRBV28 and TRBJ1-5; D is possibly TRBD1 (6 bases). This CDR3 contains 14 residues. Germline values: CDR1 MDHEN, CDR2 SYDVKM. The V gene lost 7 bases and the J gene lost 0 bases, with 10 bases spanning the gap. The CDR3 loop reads CASTRGYSNQPQHF. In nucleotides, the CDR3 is TGTGCCAGCACTAGGGGGTATAGCAATCAGCCCCAGCATTTT.